One sample yielded the 19 T cell receptor beta chains listed below, sequenced in a study of T cell responses to AZD1222 COVID-19 vaccine (dated by TCRdb to the early 2020s). Libraries came from the immunoSEQ multiplex PCR assay. In its TCRdb copy, this immuneACCESS table keeps in-frame sequences only and misses some clones. Where compared with another copy, unresolved V genes explain less than half of these, and the others have no known cause. This sample lists fewer than 200,000 clones; 94% were detected once. Roughly 1.7% of the sample rests with the top ten. The label giving this sample's time point can be read as: about 28 days (+/-7) after the second vaccine dose. The sequenced sample was peripheral blood, obtained 28 days after the second AZD1222 dose. Source of these receptors: an adult who received the AZD1222 COVID-19 vaccine.

This clone has just one count. V gene TRBV2 combines with J gene TRBJ1-2, with TRBD1 as a possible D gene (6 bases). The CDR3 runs 14 residues. Germline V gives CDR1 SNHLY, CDR2 FYNNEI. V lost 5 bases, J lost 4 bases, and 14 bases lay in between. The CDR3: CASSRAQGGYGYTF. The CDR3 nucleotides read TGTGCCAGCAGTCGAGCACAGGGTGGCTATGGCTACACCTTC.

The gene calls are TRBV18 and TRBJ2-2; D is ambiguous. Germline CDR1 and CDR2: KGHSH and LQKENI. V was shortened by 5 bases and J by 5 bases, with 6 bases between the two germline ends. The CDR3 runs 12 residues. The CDR3 loop reads CASSTQTGELFF. CDR3 sequence (DNA): TGTGCCAGCTCAACCCAAACCGGGGAGCTGTTTTTT.

The chain combines TRBV18 with TRBJ1-2; TRBD1 is a possible D gene (5 bases). The CDR3 covers 17 residues. The germline V and J ends were trimmed by 1 base and 11 bases, with 26 bases remaining between them. Germline lookup yields CDR1 KGHSH and CDR2 LQKENI. CDR3 coding DNA: TGTGCCAGCTCACCACGGGGCAGGGAAGTGTACGGGGTTATGTACACCTTC. Translated, it gives CASSPRGREVYGVMYTF. Complete variable domain (other parts from reference TRBV18 and TRBJ1-2): NAGVMQNPRHLVRRRGQEARLRCSPMKGHSHVYWYRQLPEEGLKFMVYLQKENIIDESGMPKERFSAEFPKEGPSILRIQQVVRGDSAAYFCASSPRGREVYGVMYTFGSGTRLTVV.

V and J are TRBV2 and TRBJ1-3; 10 nucleotides align to TRBD1. With V trimmed by 7 bases and J by 8 bases, 5 bases remained unmatched. The CDR3 has 13 amino acids. Germline CDR1 and CDR2: SNHLY and FYNNEI. CDR3 nucleotides: TGTGCCAGCAATGACAGGGGGCGGGACACCATATATTTT. Translating it yields CASNDRGRDTIYF.

The chain links TRBV18 to TRBJ1-2; D is perhaps TRBD1 (5 bases). Germline V gene data show CDR1 as KGHSH and CDR2 as LQKENI. The CDR3 consists of 16 residues. Trimming removed 5 bases at V and 2 bases at J, with 18 bases between. CDR3 nucleotide sequence: TGTGCCAGCTCAACAGGAACTGGCAGGGCGAACTATGGCTACACCTTC. It translates to CASSTGTGRANYGYTF.

This clone turned up a few times. The chain links TRBV7-9 to TRBJ1-2; 7 bases are a match to TRBD1. The CDR3 spans 14 residues. Unmatched junction bases numbered 6, after V lost 5 bases and J lost 3 bases. Germline CDR1 is SEHNR and CDR2 is FQNEAQ (reference sequence). CDR3 amino acids: CASSPSGTDYGYTF. CDR3 sequence (DNA): TGTGCCAGCAGCCCTTCAGGGACAGACTATGGCTACACCTTC.

The rearrangement joins TRBV19 to TRBJ1-6; D is perhaps TRBD1 (5 bases). The CDR3 consists of 16 residues. The V gene lost 1 base and the J gene lost 7 bases, with 14 bases spanning the gap. CDR1 is LNHDA and CDR2 is SQIVND in the germline V gene (reference sequence). In DNA form, the CDR3 reads TGTGCCAGTAGTATAGTTGGGGCAGCCAGAAATTCACCCCTCCACTTT. It yields the protein CASSIVGAARNSPLHF.

The chain links TRBV7-8 to TRBJ1-5; 7 bases fit TRBD1. V was clipped by 5 bases and J by 0 bases; unmatched bases: 10. The CDR3 runs 17 residues. CDR1 SGHVS and CDR2 FQNEAQ come from the germline V gene. The CDR3 bases are TGTGCCAGCAGCAATACTGACAGGGCCCATAGCAATCAGCCCCAGCATTTT. Residues: CASSNTDRAHSNQPQHF.

The chain is built from TRBV7-9 and TRBJ1-5, with TRBD1 as a possible D gene (6 bases). The CDR3 consists of 16 residues. CDR1 SEHNR and CDR2 FQNEAQ come from the germline V gene (reference sequence). Trimming removed 1 base from V and 6 bases from J, with 16 bases in between. The CDR3 sequence is CASSLVTGSSVQPQHF. Here the CDR3 DNA reads TGTGCCAGCAGCTTAGTAACAGGGAGTTCAGTTCAGCCCCAGCATTTT.

The rearrangement links TRBV10-3 to TRBJ1-1, with 7 bases fitting TRBD1. Germline assignment: CDR1 ENHRY and CDR2 SYGVKD. Trimming took 4 bases from V and 4 from J; bases not matched to a gene: 3. The CDR3 is made up of 13 amino acids. As DNA, the CDR3 is TGTGCCATCAGTGCGGACAGGACCACTGAAGCTTTCTTT. Encoded protein: CAISADRTTEAFF.

This clone was observed a single time. The CDR3 DNA sequence: TGTGCCAGTAAGGCTTCGACAGACACAGATACGCAGTATTTT. Its translation is CASKASTDTDTQYF. This chain links TRBV19 with TRBJ2-3; TRBD1 is a possible D gene (5 bases). Germline CDR1 LNHDA, CDR2 SQIVND (reference sequence). This CDR3 has 14 amino acids. The V and J ends lost 7 bases and 2 bases respectively, with 13 bases between them.

The chain is built from TRBV6-2 or TRBV6-3 and TRBJ2-5, with TRBD2 as a possible D gene (5 bases). This CDR3 is built from 16 residues. Germline-derived CDR1 and CDR2 are MNHEY and SVGEGT. The V end lost 0 bases, the J end lost 3 bases, and 14 bases lay between the germline ends. CDR3 DNA sequence: TGTGCCAGCAGTTACTCGATCCGGACTTACAAAGAGACCCAGTACTTC. Translation: CASSYSIRTYKETQYF.

V is TRBV19 and J is TRBJ1-3; no definite D call. Between the trimmed V and J ends, which lost 3 bases and 6 bases, there was a span of 9 bases. This CDR3 contains 13 residues. The germline V gene has CDR1 LNHDA and CDR2 SQIVND (reference sequence). Written as DNA, the CDR3 is TGTGCCAGTAGTATCCCTGGGCTAAACACCATATATTTT. Its protein is CASSIPGLNTIYF.

The genes are TRBV7-6 and TRBJ2-3; 10 positions match TRBD2. The CDR3 has 16 amino acids. Germline V CDR1 and CDR2: SGHVS, FNYEAQ. V lost 1 base to trimming and J lost 9 bases; unmatched junction nucleotides: 10. CDR3 nucleotide sequence: TGTGCCAGCAGCTTAGATAGCGGGAGGATCGATGGAACGCAGTATTTT. Protein: CASSLDSGRIDGTQYF.

CDR3 DNA: TGTGCCAGTAGTATGAGGGCAGGCACCAACAACTATGGCTACACCTTC. Translation gives CASSMRAGTNNYGYTF. This chain connects TRBV19 to TRBJ1-2; no clear D. Trimming cost V 3 bases and J 2 bases, with 16 bases left between them. The germline CDR1 and CDR2 sequences are LNHDA and SQIVND (reference sequence). The CDR3 has 16 amino acids.

V is TRBV5-6 and J is TRBJ1-1; D gene uncertain. Germline V gene sequence: CDR1 SGHDT, CDR2 YYEEEE. CDR3 length: 13 residues. Trimming removed 0 bases from V and 1 base from J, with 4 bases in between. DNA of the CDR3: TGTGCCAGCAGCTTGGTTGCGAACACTGAAGCTTTCTTT. Translating gives CASSLVANTEAFF.

The V and J genes are TRBV29-1 and TRBJ1-3; no reliable D call. CDR1 and CDR2 from the germline V gene are SQVTM and ANQGSEA. The CDR3 is 15 amino acids. V was cut by 3 bases and J by 4 bases, with 16 bases left in between. The CDR3 DNA sequence: TGCAGCGTTGATCACGGGGTAGGGCAAGGAAACACCATATATTTT. This codes for CSVDHGVGQGNTIYF.

This clone has just one count. The chain has TRBV5-8 and TRBJ1-2; D not certain. The V gene lost 3 bases and the J gene lost 4 bases, with 10 bases spanning the gap. The length of the CDR3 is 13 residues. From germline, CDR1 is SGHTS and CDR2 YDEGEE. CDR3 nucleotide sequence: TGTGCCAGCAGCTACGACGAAAGCTATGGCTACACCTTC. Encoded protein: CASSYDESYGYTF.

The gene calls are TRBV24-1 and TRBJ1-2; D is ambiguous. The germline gives CDR1 KGHDR, CDR2 SFDVKD. This CDR3 contains 16 residues. Trimming took 0 bases from V and 3 from J, leaving 13 bases between them. CDR3 nucleotide sequence: TGTGCCACCAGTGATTTGCATTCGGAGACGTACTATGGCTACACCTTC. Its protein is CATSDLHSETYYGYTF.